What follows is one TCR beta chain and its context. These data come from a study of control samples from healthy donors and cancer patients. TCRdb keeps only in-frame clones here, not all; method: immunoSEQ multiplex PCR. The profile shows 150,000 to 200,000 clones, about nine tenths of them singletons. CDR3 length: 13 residues. Trimming shortened V by 2 bases and J by 4 bases, and 7 bases separated the two germline ends. Germline-derived CDR1 and CDR2 are MNHEY and SVGAGI. The J gene is TRBJ2-3, the V gene TRBV6-5; D may be TRBD2 (5 bases). The sequenced material came from blood. This sequence was found in a woman in her 40s in good health. The CDR3 sequence: CASSYDYSDTQYF. In DNA form, the CDR3 reads TGTGCCAGCAGTTACGACTATTCAGATACGCAGTATTTT.